This record covers a single T cell receptor beta chain. Its antigen is unidentified. Method: immunoSEQ multiplex PCR; TCRdb's copy keeps in-frame clones and lacks some. The sample includes roughly 94,000 clones, around 93% seen only once; the top ten take roughly 1.9%. Noted time point: cycle 4 day 1 (C4D1), after more than five weeks of nivolumab. Autologous stem cell transplantation was followed by relapse in every patient, and brentuximab vedotin exposure varied. The data originate from a study of PD-1 blockade in classical Hodgkin lymphoma. Study summary: Intravenous nivolumab at 3 mg/kg was given to patients every 2 weeks. Study-level results: Individuals initiating nivolumab under 1 year after ASCT were excluded. CD8+ TCR diversity did not rise significantly by C4D1, unlike CD4+. Possibly reflecting disease activity or prior therapy, repertoire differences have causes that remain undefined.

This CDR3 contains 14 residues. Per the germline V gene, CDR1 is SQVTM and CDR2 is ANQGSEA. Deletions cut 7 bases from V and 3 bases from J, with 15 bases between. This TCR was sampled from a human donor with classical Hodgkin lymphoma. This chain links TRBV29-1 with TRBJ2-2; no reliable D call. The sequences come from peripheral blood mononuclear cells (PBMCs), collected before the fourth cycle of nivolumab. CDR3 amino acids: CSARAQRDTGELFF. The CDR3 DNA sequence: TGCAGCGCCCGAGCCCAGCGAGACACCGGGGAGCTGTTTTTT.